The table lists the clone carrying this T cell receptor beta chain with many counts. Germline assignment: CDR1 SGHKS and CDR2 YYEKEE (reference sequence). The CDR3 covers 13 residues. Germline trimming cut 2 bases from V and 7 bases from J; bases unmatched to any gene: 0. TCRdb itself ran the 5' RACE reads through MiXCR, one entry per CDR3 protein. The data hold fewer than 400,000 distinct CDR3 sequences, with about 17% observed a single time. The sample belongs to a study of T-cell memory formation after mild COVID-19. Sequenced input: PBMCs or a T cell subset sorted from them (not recorded which). The chain employs TRBV5-5 and TRBJ1-6, with 7 positions matching TRBD1. This clonotype was sampled from a man aged 18 to 29 who had mild COVID-19 (a few samples of this study predate the infection). Cell type and time point are not known. For the CDR3, the DNA is TGTGCCAGCAGCTTACAGGGGAATTCACCCCTCCACTTT. Its protein product is CASSLQGNSPLHF.